Listed below are T cell receptor beta chains from one sample, sequenced in a study of long-term antiretroviral therapy in people with HIV. Libraries were prepared by immunoSEQ multiplex PCR; TCRdb keeps only in-frame clonotypes and omits some of them. The sample yields some 28,000 clones, approximately 86% seen once. The specimen was unsorted PBMCs, collected 0.8 years after starting antiretroviral therapy. These receptors were taken from a woman in her thirties with HIV. CDR3s leave out the opening cysteine and the closing phenylalanine or tryptophan. The order of the fields is clone size, J gene, V gene, CDR3 protein. For some rows the clone size is stated as once, few or many, or as a class when expanded; others skip it.

size: NA; J: TRBJ2-3; V: TRBV6-5; CDR3: ASRYGPGTDTQY
size: NA; J: TRBJ1-1; V: TRBV4-1; CDR3: ASSQQGDTEAF
size: once; J: TRBJ1-5; V: TRBV10-1; CDR3: ASSTYPGQGRINQPQH
size: once; J: TRBJ1-1; V: TRBV2; CDR3: ASGTMNTEAF
size: NA; J: TRBJ1-5; V: TRBV2; CDR3: ASRAGQGNQPQH
size: NA; J: TRBJ2-2; V: TRBV28; CDR3: ASIDSSRVSGELF
size: medium-sized; J: TRBJ1-3; V: TRBV9; CDR3: ASSGGGRILSGNTIY
size: once; J: TRBJ1-4; V: TRBV4-2; CDR3: ASSQETGVGLF
size: NA; J: TRBJ1-1; V: TRBV30; CDR3: AWSTTNTEAF
size: NA; J: TRBJ2-1; V: TRBV9; CDR3: ASSVDVRRGDNEQF
size: NA; J: TRBJ2-3; V: TRBV4-1; CDR3: ASSQESEAVGWVTDTQY
size: NA; J: TRBJ1-2; V: TRBV5-1; CDR3: ASSLGSGKVSGGYT
size: NA; J: NA; V: TRBV30; CDR3: ASGTYHYEQY
size: few; J: TRBJ1-2; V: TRBV6-1; CDR3: ASSDRARYGYT
size: NA; J: TRBJ2-3; V: TRBV7-3; CDR3: ASSTSGGHGDTQY
size: NA; J: TRBJ2-5; V: TRBV5-1; CDR3: ASSFEGVMTQY
size: NA; J: TRBJ2-2; V: TRBV5-1; CDR3: ASSLQPGAGTGELF
size: NA; J: TRBJ2-7; V: TRBV5-6; CDR3: ASSLGTATWGAYEEQY
size: NA; J: TRBJ2-7; V: TRBV9; CDR3: ASSVVPGNYEQY
size: NA; J: TRBJ1-5; V: TRBV2; CDR3: ASSDSNQPQH
size: NA; J: TRBJ1-6; V: TRBV9; CDR3: ASSVGWDSPLH
size: NA; J: TRBJ2-6; V: TRBV7-6; CDR3: ASSPGQGGTGANVLT
size: once; J: TRBJ2-1; V: TRBV18; CDR3: ASSPVSSGGPYNEQF
size: NA; J: TRBJ1-5; V: TRBV28; CDR3: ACDPAKDRLKPQH
size: NA; J: TRBJ2-3; V: TRBV11-1; CDR3: ASSLARGGGDTQY
size: once; J: TRBJ1-6; V: TRBV7-2; CDR3: ASSLVILTNSPLH
size: NA; J: TRBJ2-1; V: TRBV29-1; CDR3: SYTGTDSRGEQF
size: NA; J: TRBJ2-3; V: TRBV14; CDR3: ASSFRFTDTQY
size: NA; J: TRBJ1-2; V: TRBV10-3; CDR3: AISESDSVVGYT
size: NA; J: TRBJ1-5; V: TRBV9; CDR3: ASSKGTGEDQPQH
size: NA; J: TRBJ1-4; V: TRBV6-5; CDR3: ASRGIANEKLF
size: NA; J: TRBJ2-3; V: TRBV10-3; CDR3: AIGEEIRYTDTQY
size: NA; J: TRBJ1-6; V: TRBV11-2; CDR3: ASSLDRAYSPLH
size: NA; J: TRBJ2-5; V: TRBV6-1; CDR3: ASRGLDFVAQY
size: NA; J: TRBJ1-2; V: TRBV14; CDR3: ASSLTGNYGYT
size: NA; J: TRBJ2-1; V: TRBV5-1; CDR3: ASSFAGDSYNEQF
size: NA; J: TRBJ1-2; V: TRBV30; CDR3: AWRITGTVYGYT
size: NA; J: TRBJ1-1; V: TRBV28; CDR3: ASSFGSRTGGAF
size: NA; J: TRBJ1-5; V: TRBV27; CDR3: ASSFAGNSNQPQH
size: NA; J: TRBJ2-2; V: TRBV4-1; CDR3: ASSQEDREGPGELF
size: NA; J: TRBJ1-1; V: TRBV30; CDR3: AWSGDRGAFTEAF
size: NA; J: TRBJ2-5; V: TRBV7-2; CDR3: ASSRGGAWQETQY
size: NA; J: TRBJ1-1; V: TRBV6-1; CDR3: ASSGGWGEGERTEAF